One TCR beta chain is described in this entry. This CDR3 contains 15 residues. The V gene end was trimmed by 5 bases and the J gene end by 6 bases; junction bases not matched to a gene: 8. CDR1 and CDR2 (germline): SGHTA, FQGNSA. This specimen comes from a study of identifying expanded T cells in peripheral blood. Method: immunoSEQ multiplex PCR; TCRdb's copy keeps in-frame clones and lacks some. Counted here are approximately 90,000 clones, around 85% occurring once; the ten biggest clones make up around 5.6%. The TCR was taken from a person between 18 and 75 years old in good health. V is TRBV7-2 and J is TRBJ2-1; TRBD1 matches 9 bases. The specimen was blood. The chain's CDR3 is CASSPQGDRVNEQFF. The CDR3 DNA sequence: TGTGCCAGCAGCCCTCAGGGGGACAGGGTCAATGAGCAGTTCTTC.